This TCR beta chain was identified during a study of STAT5B mutations in CD4+ large granular lymphocyte leukemia. The assay was run at survey level. Repertoires were generated with immunoSEQ multiplex PCR, while TCRdb's copy carries only in-frame clones and drops some. The table includes some 35,000 clones, roughly 71% detected once. Trimming took 2 bases from V and 4 from J; bases not matched to a gene: 1. CDR1 is SGHTA, CDR2 FQGNSA, per germline. The CDR3 runs 13 residues. Buffy coats from healthy blood donors served as controls. The sequenced sample was CD4+ T cells from blood buffy coats. J is TRBJ2-5 and V is TRBV7-2; 7 bases are a match to TRBD2. The receptor was derived from a human donor in good health. In nucleotides, the CDR3 is TGTGCCAGCAGCTTATGGGGGGGAGAGACCCAGTACTTC. Translation gives CASSLWGGETQYF.